These T cell receptor beta chains were read from a single sample in a study of human T cells and chemical hapten exposure. MiXCR was run by TCRdb on the RACE reads, yielding one entry per CDR3 protein. In the table there are 270,000 or so distinct CDR3 sequences, 7.5% to 8% of which are singletons. The source was whole blood, collected in connection with sensitization to the hapten diphenylcyclopropenone (DPC). The origin of the receptors is a man between 18 and 29 years old with alopecia areata. Some clones in this sample may be carry-over from other donors' samples. Each CDR3 is given with its conserved first and last residue. The order of the fields is J gene, V gene, D gene, clone size, CDR3 protein, CDR3 DNA. D genes are given only for firm matches. Part of the rows lack a size; the others show once, few, many or a class for expanded clones.

>TRBJ2-5|TRBV9|-|-
CASSGIQETQYF
TGTGCCAGCAGCGGGATCCAAGAGACCCAGTACTTC
>TRBJ1-6|TRBV27|TRBD1|few
CASSFWSGTGVSLRRSPLHF
TGTGCCAGCAGTTTTTGGTCCGGGACAGGGGTTTCCCTTAGACGTTCACCCCTCCACTTT
>TRBJ1-5|TRBV6-1|-|many
CASRLLPGDSNQPQHF
TGTGCCAGCAGGTTGCTCCCCGGAGATAGCAATCAGCCCCAGCATTTT
>TRBJ2-7|TRBV11-2|TRBD1|-
CASSSKDRIYEQYF
TGTGCCAGCAGCTCCAAGGACAGGATTTACGAGCAGTACTTC
>TRBJ1-5|TRBV6-2/TRBV6-3|-|-
CASSLTRSYSNQPQHF
TGTGCCAGCAGTCTAACCAGGTCCTATAGCAATCAGCCCCAGCATTTT
>TRBJ1-3|TRBV27|-|few
CASSSGDGNTIYF
TGTGCCAGCAGTTCAGGAGATGGAAACACCATATATTTT
>TRBJ1-1|TRBV29-1|-|many
CSVRQLHTEAFF
TGCAGCGTTCGACAGCTTCACACTGAAGCTTTCTTT
>TRBJ2-5|TRBV9|-|few
CASSVRQQETQYF
TGTGCCAGCAGCGTCCGACAGCAAGAGACCCAGTACTTC
>TRBJ2-1|TRBV4-3|TRBD2|-
CASSQDLLAGYNEQFF
TGCGCCAGCAGCCAAGATCTACTAGCGGGGTACAATGAGCAGTTCTTC
>TRBJ2-1|TRBV6-5|-|few
CASSLRPTTFLSYNEQFF
TGTGCCAGCAGTTTACGCCCAACGACATTCCTGTCCTACAATGAGCAGTTCTTC
>TRBJ2-5|TRBV4-2|-|few
CASSQERRETQYF
TGTGCCAGCAGCCAAGAGCGAAGGGAGACCCAGTACTTC
>TRBJ1-2|TRBV5-1|-|many
CASSGVFNYGYTF
TGCGCCAGCAGTGGGGTATTTAACTATGGCTACACCTTC
>TRBJ2-6|TRBV29-1|-|-
CSVEDGRRPSGANVLTF
TGCAGCGTTGAAGATGGGAGACGGCCCTCTGGGGCCAACGTCCTGACTTTC
>TRBJ1-1|TRBV7-2|-|many
CASSLQPQGNTEAFF
TGTGCCAGCAGCTTACAGCCCCAGGGGAACACTGAAGCTTTCTTT
>TRBJ1-1|TRBV6-1|-|-
CASSEFGPNTEAFF
TGTGCCAGCAGTGAGTTTGGGCCGAACACTGAAGCTTTCTTT
>TRBJ1-3|TRBV5-6|-|-
CASSLVRVRGSGNTIYF
TGTGCCAGCAGCTTGGTCAGAGTCCGTGGCTCTGGAAACACCATATATTTT
>TRBJ2-3|TRBV12-3/TRBV12-4|-|few
CASSPQSTDTQYF
TGTGCCAGCAGTCCGCAAAGCACAGATACGCAGTATTTT
>TRBJ2-1|TRBV4-3|TRBD1|-
CASSHIRTGGYNEQFF
TGCGCCAGCAGCCACATCCGGACAGGGGGATACAATGAGCAGTTCTTC
>TRBJ2-1|TRBV9|TRBD2|many
CASSVALAGGEQFF
TGTGCCAGCAGCGTAGCTCTAGCGGGGGGGGAGCAGTTCTTC
>TRBJ2-3|TRBV4-1|-|few
CASSQPTRGPVDTQYF
TGCGCCAGCAGCCAACCGACCCGGGGGCCGGTAGATACGCAGTATTTT
>TRBJ1-2|TRBV5-1|-|few
CASSLEQGRHGYTF
TGCGCCAGCAGCTTGGAACAGGGACGGCATGGCTACACCTTC
>TRBJ1-6|TRBV4-3|-|many
CASSQDRPGLSLNSPLHF
TGCGCCAGCAGCCAAGATCGTCCAGGGCTCAGTCTTAATTCACCCCTCCACTTT
>TRBJ1-1|TRBV5-6|-|few
CASSLAHPGGTEAFF
TGTGCCAGCAGCTTGGCCCACCCCGGGGGTACTGAAGCTTTCTTT
>TRBJ2-3|TRBV5-1|-|-
CASSWGAGGADTQYF
TGCGCCAGCAGCTGGGGGGCAGGAGGAGCAGATACGCAGTATTTT
>TRBJ1-5|TRBV6-2/TRBV6-3|-|few
CASSKQGTYGNQPQHF
TGTGCCAGCAGTAAGCAGGGGACGTACGGCAATCAGCCCCAGCATTTT
>TRBJ1-3|TRBV7-2|TRBD1|-
CASSLVGTDSGNTIYF
TGTGCCAGCAGCTTAGTAGGGACAGACTCTGGAAACACCATATATTTT
>TRBJ2-3|TRBV20-1|-|many
CSASSGTTDTQYF
TGCAGTGCTAGTTCTGGGACTACAGATACGCAGTATTTT
>TRBJ2-4|TRBV29-1|-|many
CSVEGAKGDIQYF
TGCAGCGTTGAAGGGGCTAAAGGAGACATTCAGTACTTC
>TRBJ2-1|TRBV6-6|TRBD2|few
CASSYLPSGGDREQFF
TGTGCCAGCAGTTACCTTCCTAGCGGGGGTGACCGGGAGCAGTTCTTC
>TRBJ1-5|TRBV6-5|-|few
CASRRDSYSNQPQHF
TGTGCCAGCAGACGGGACTCCTATAGCAATCAGCCCCAGCATTTT
>TRBJ2-7|TRBV6-5|-|many
CASSYWGGDISYEQYF
TGTGCCAGCAGTTACTGGGGCGGGGATATCTCCTACGAGCAGTACTTC
>TRBJ1-2|TRBV7-9|-|few
CASSLTDEAWGYTF
TGTGCCAGCAGCTTAACGGACGAAGCTTGGGGCTACACCTTC